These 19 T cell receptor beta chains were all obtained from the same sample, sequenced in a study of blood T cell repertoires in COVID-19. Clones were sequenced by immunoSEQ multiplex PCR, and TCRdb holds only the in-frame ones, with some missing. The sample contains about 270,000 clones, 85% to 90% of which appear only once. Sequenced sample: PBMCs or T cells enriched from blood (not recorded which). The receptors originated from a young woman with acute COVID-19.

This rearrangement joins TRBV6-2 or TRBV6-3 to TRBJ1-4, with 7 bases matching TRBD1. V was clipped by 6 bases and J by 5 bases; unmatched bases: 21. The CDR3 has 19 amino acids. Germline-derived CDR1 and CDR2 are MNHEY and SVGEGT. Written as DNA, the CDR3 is TGTGCCAGCAGCAACGTCGCGTCGGGAAACAGGGGATTGAATGAAAAACTGTTTTTT. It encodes CASSNVASGNRGLNEKLFF.

CDR3: CAWSRSGYTF. CDR3 coding DNA: TGTGCCTGGAGCCGGTCTGGCTACACCTTC. The V and J genes are TRBV30 and TRBJ1-2; D uncertain. The CDR3 extends over 10 amino acids. Germline CDR1 is GTSNPN and CDR2 is SVGIG (reference sequence). Trimming removed 3 bases at V and 7 bases at J, with 6 bases between.

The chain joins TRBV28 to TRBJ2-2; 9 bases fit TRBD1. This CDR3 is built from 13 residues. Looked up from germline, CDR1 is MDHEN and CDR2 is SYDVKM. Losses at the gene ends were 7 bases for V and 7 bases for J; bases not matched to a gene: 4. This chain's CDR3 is CASTETGGGELFF. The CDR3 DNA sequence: TGTGCCAGCACAGAGACAGGGGGCGGGGAGCTGTTTTTT.

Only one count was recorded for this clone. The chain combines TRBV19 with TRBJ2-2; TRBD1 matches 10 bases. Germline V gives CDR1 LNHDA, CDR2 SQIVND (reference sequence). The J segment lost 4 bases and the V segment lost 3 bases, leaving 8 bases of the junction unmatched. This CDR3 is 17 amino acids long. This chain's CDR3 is CASSMPLWTGGTGELFF. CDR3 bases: TGTGCCAGTAGTATGCCCCTGTGGACAGGGGGCACCGGGGAGCTGTTTTTT.

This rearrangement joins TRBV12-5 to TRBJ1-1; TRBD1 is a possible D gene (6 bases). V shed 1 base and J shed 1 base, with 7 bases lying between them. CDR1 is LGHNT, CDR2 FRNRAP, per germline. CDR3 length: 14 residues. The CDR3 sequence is CASGLGQANTEAFF. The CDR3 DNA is TGTGCTAGTGGTTTGGGACAGGCGAACACTGAAGCTTTCTTT.

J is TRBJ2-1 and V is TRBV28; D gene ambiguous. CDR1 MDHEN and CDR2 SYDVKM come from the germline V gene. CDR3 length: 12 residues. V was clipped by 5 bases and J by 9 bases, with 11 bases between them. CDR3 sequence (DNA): TGTGCCAGCAGTATTCAAACAACTGAGCAGTTCTTC. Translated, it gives CASSIQTTEQFF.

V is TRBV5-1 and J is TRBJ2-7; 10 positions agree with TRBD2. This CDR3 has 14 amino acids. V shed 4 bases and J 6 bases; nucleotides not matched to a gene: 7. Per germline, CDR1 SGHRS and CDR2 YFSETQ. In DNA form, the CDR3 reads TGCGCCAGCAGCGAAAGCGGGAGGGCCGTCGAGCAGTACTTC. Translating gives CASSESGRAVEQYF.

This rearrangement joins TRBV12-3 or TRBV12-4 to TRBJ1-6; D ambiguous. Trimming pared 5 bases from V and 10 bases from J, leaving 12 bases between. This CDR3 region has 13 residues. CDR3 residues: CASSIQRESPLHF. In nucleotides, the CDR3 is TGTGCCAGCAGTATTCAGAGGGAATCACCCCTCCACTTT.

CDR3 sequence reads: CASSYGQLNSPLHF. CDR3 DNA: TGTGCCAGCAGTTATGGACAGCTTAATTCACCCCTCCACTTT. The chain carries TRBV25-1 and TRBJ1-6; D might be TRBD1 (6 bases). Germline lookup yields CDR1 MGHDK and CDR2 SYGVNS. This CDR3 contains 14 residues. The germline V and J ends were trimmed by 5 bases and 6 bases, with 11 bases remaining between them.

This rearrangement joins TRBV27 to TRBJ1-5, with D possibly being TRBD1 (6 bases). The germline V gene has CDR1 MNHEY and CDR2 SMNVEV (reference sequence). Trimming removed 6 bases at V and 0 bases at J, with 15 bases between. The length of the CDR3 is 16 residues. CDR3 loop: CASRIKGQYSNQPQHF. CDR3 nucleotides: TGTGCCAGCAGGATTAAGGGACAATATAGCAATCAGCCCCAGCATTTT.

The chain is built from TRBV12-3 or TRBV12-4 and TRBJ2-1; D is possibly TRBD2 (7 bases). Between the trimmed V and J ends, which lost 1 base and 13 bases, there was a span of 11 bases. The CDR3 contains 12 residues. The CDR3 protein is CASSLGAGAQFF. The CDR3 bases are TGTGCCAGCAGTTTAGGGGCGGGGGCCCAGTTCTTC.

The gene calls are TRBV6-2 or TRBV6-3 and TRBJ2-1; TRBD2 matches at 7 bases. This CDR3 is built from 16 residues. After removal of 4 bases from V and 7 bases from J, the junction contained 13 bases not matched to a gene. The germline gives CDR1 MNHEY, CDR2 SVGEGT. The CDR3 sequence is CASSFRLASLMNEQFF. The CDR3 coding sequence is TGTGCCAGCAGTTTCAGACTAGCCAGTCTTATGAATGAGCAGTTCTTC.

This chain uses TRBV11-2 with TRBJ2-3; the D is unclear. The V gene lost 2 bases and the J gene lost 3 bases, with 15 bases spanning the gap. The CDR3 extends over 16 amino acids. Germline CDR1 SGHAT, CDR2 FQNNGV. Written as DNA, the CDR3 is TGTGCCAGCAGCTTAAGCGTCTATTCGAGAACAGATACGCAGTATTTT. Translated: CASSLSVYSRTDTQYF. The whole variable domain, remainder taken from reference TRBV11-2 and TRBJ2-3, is EAGVAQSPRYKIIEKRQSVAFWCNPISGHATLYWYQQILGQGPKLLIQFQNNGVVDDSQLPKDRFSAERLKGVDSTLKIQPAKLEDSAVYLCASSLSVYSRTDTQYFGPGTRLTVL.

The CDR3 DNA follows: TGTGCCAGCAGCTTTGAACAGGGAAAGCCTGAGCAGTACTTC. This translates into CASSFEQGKPEQYF. The chain links TRBV7-9 to TRBJ2-7; D is perhaps TRBD1 (6 bases). Between the trimmed V and J ends, which lost 3 bases and 7 bases, there was a span of 16 bases. In germline, CDR1 is SEHNR, CDR2 FQNEAQ (reference sequence). The CDR3 spans 14 residues.

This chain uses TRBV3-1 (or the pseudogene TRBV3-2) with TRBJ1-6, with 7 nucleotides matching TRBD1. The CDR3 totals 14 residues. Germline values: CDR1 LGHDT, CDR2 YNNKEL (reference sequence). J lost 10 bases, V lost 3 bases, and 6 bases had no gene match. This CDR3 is CASSHIQGNSPLHF. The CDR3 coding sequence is TGTGCCAGCAGCCATATACAGGGGAACTCACCCCTCCACTTT.

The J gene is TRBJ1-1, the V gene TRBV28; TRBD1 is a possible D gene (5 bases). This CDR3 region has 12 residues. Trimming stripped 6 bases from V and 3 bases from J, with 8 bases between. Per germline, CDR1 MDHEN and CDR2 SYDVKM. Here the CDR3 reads CASRWGDTEAFF. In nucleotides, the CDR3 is TGTGCCAGCAGGTGGGGGGACACTGAAGCTTTCTTT.

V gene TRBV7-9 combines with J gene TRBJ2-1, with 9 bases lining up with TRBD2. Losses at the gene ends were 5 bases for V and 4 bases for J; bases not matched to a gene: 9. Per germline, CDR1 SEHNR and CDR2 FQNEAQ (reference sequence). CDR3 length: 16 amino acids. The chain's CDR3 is CASSPPLAGQYNEQFF. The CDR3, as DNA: TGTGCCAGCAGCCCACCTCTAGCGGGACAATACAATGAGCAGTTCTTC.

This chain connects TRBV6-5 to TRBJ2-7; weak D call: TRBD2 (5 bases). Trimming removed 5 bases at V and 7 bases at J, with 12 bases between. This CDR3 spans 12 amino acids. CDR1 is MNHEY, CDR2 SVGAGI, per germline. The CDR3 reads CASSKTREEQYF. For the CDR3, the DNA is TGTGCCAGCAGTAAAACACGGGAAGAGCAGTACTTC.

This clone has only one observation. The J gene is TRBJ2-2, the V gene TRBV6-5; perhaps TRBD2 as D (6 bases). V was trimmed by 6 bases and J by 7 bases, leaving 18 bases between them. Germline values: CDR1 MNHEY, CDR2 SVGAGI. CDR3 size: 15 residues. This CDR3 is CASSELATGGGELFF. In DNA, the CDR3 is TGTGCCAGCAGCGAGCTGGCCACCGGGGGCGGGGAGCTGTTTTTT.